This is a list of T cell receptor beta chains from one sample in a study of metastatic and nonmetastatic thyroid tumors. MiXCR was used by TCRdb to re-call the PCR reads. The table includes about 6,400 clones, approximately 29% detected once. Sequencing was done on a sample of tumor tissue. These TCRs come from a female donor with papillary thyroid cancer or a benign thyroid nodule (not recorded which). Some clones in this sample may be carry-over from other donors' samples. CDR3s include the opening cysteine and the closing phenylalanine or tryptophan. The order of the fields is J gene, CDR3 length, V gene, CDR3 protein.

J gene: TRBJ2-3
CDR3 length: 15
V gene: TRBV4-3
CDR3 protein: CASSQADGRTDTQYF

J gene: TRBJ2-7
CDR3 length: 12
V gene: TRBV30
CDR3 protein: CAWSRSSYEQYF

J gene: TRBJ2-7
CDR3 length: 14
V gene: TRBV6-1
CDR3 protein: CASRPGDLTYEQYF

J gene: TRBJ2-2
CDR3 length: 15
V gene: TRBV7-2
CDR3 protein: CASSLDRAITGELFF

J gene: TRBJ2-1
CDR3 length: 14
V gene: TRBV20-1
CDR3 protein: CSARDGSGRSEQFF

J gene: TRBJ2-3
CDR3 length: 17
V gene: TRBV5-1
CDR3 protein: CASNRLAGGTGTDTQYF

J gene: TRBJ2-7
CDR3 length: 14
V gene: TRBV25-1
CDR3 protein: CASTRNPQGYEQYF

J gene: TRBJ2-1
CDR3 length: 16
V gene: TRBV11-2
CDR3 protein: CASSLDGQQAFNEQFF

J gene: TRBJ1-2
CDR3 length: 15
V gene: TRBV19
CDR3 protein: CASSFLSRGQDGYTF

J gene: TRBJ1-3
CDR3 length: 15
V gene: TRBV30
CDR3 protein: CAWSRRGYNGNTIYF

J gene: TRBJ2-7
CDR3 length: 13
V gene: TRBV7-7
CDR3 protein: CASSSELSYEQYF

J gene: TRBJ2-7
CDR3 length: 13
V gene: TRBV2
CDR3 protein: CASRFHNAYEQYF

J gene: TRBJ2-7
CDR3 length: 15
V gene: TRBV9
CDR3 protein: CASSVASERGYEQYF

J gene: TRBJ2-1
CDR3 length: 12
V gene: TRBV27
CDR3 protein: CASGTYGDEQFF

J gene: TRBJ1-2
CDR3 length: 16
V gene: TRBV6-1
CDR3 protein: CASSVEDGKPNYGYTF

J gene: TRBJ2-2
CDR3 length: 17
V gene: TRBV11-2
CDR3 protein: CASSLVGTTLKSGELFF

J gene: TRBJ1-1
CDR3 length: 16
V gene: TRBV7-2
CDR3 protein: CASSLARTGADTEAFF

J gene: TRBJ2-3
CDR3 length: 15
V gene: TRBV27
CDR3 protein: CASSATSGSADTQYF

J gene: TRBJ2-2
CDR3 length: 15
V gene: TRBV5-1
CDR3 protein: CASSLGDRNTGELFF

J gene: TRBJ2-7
CDR3 length: 14
V gene: TRBV6-1
CDR3 protein: CASRPIMSSYEQYF

J gene: TRBJ1-3
CDR3 length: 13
V gene: TRBV5-1
CDR3 protein: CASSLDFRNTIYF

J gene: TRBJ1-6
CDR3 length: 12
V gene: TRBV4-1
CDR3 protein: CASSQGNPPLHF

J gene: TRBJ2-5
CDR3 length: 11
V gene: TRBV20-1
CDR3 protein: CSVLAEETQYF